A selection of T cell receptor beta chains follows, all from one sample in a study of somatic mutations in cytotoxic T cells in rheumatoid arthritis. Repertoires were generated with immunoSEQ multiplex PCR, while TCRdb's copy carries only in-frame clones and drops some. The profile shows tens of thousands of clones, around 80% of them singletons. Input material: CD8+ T cells sorted from blood. Receptors were obtained from a man in his forties or fifties in good health. Both conserved end residues are trimmed from each CDR3.

ATTNLGGRPTNYGYT	TRBV19
ASSIDLPSGYNEQF	TRBV19
ASSQVSGSSYEQY	TRBV4-1
ASSLGGASQETQY	TRBV11-2
ASSYRDSGTYEQY	TRBV28
ASRWRGLGGYT	TRBV28
ASSPIPGLAVYEQY	TRBV11-2
ASSLGRDRRFELF	TRBV5-1
ASSPSGTYAPYEQY	TRBV28
ASSFGTSGYNEQF	TRBV7-8